This TCR beta chain was sequenced during a study of blood T cell repertoires in COVID-19. Across the whole study: Italy, Spain and the United States were the sources of the convalescent and acute COVID-19 samples. Sources were T cells, B-cell-depleted T cells, or PBMCs; the material itself was cDNA or gDNA.

V trimming: 2 bases; J trimming: 1 base; junction bases outside the gene matches: 14. The CDR3 is made up of 19 amino acids. In the source study's methods: Reference gene primer amplification yielded estimated nucleated cell counts. Repertoires were generated with immunoSEQ multiplex PCR, while TCRdb's copy carries only in-frame clones and drops some. That table furnishes V, J and clone size, whereas the DNA furnished D and trimming. This repertoire shows roughly 280,000 clones, 86% found once; its top ten account for about 8.6%. Sequencing used peripheral blood. This clonotype was sampled from a man aged 35 to 55 with active or convalescent COVID-19. The gene calls are TRBV23-1 and TRBJ2-3; 8 bases match TRBD1. TRBV23-1 is flagged as an ORF with uncertain function. This chain's CDR3 is CASSQNPPQGARCTDTQYF. For the CDR3, the DNA is TGCGCCAGCAGTCAAAACCCGCCCCAGGGGGCGCGTTGCACAGATACGCAGTATTTT.